A single TCR beta chain is shown here with its context. The antigen remains unidentified. The data were obtained in a study of shared clonotypes between healthy human individuals. Every one of the donors was a Caucasian adult that lived in Nashville, Tennessee. V lost 3 bases and J lost 4, with 7 bases in between. In germline, CDR1 is SGHTA, CDR2 FQGNSA. There are 13 residues in the CDR3. Sequencing on ten immunoSEQ deep assay plates was performed for unsorted PBMC DNA. As originally analysed: Junction-only sequences without quality scores came from ImmunoSEQ, so filtering differed. Clones were read by immunoSEQ multiplex PCR, and TCRdb kept only the in-frame ones, dropping some. V and J calls plus clone size are reproduced from that table; the DNA served to infer D and trimming. The sample holds about half a million clones, 79% seen once. Findings and limits, study-wide: Only blood was sampled, and tissue TCR repertoires likely differ from blood ones.

The chain is built from TRBV7-2 and TRBJ2-1, with D tentatively TRBD1 (5 bases). This receptor was taken from a middle-aged woman in good health. Some clones in this sample may be carry-over from other donors' samples. The sequencing sample was made of PBMCs. CDR3 sequence: CASSFRTYNEQFF. The CDR3 DNA reads TGTGCCAGCAGCTTCCGGACATACAATGAGCAGTTCTTC. Full variable domain (outside the CDR3, taken from reference TRBV7-2 and TRBJ2-1): GAGVSQSPSNKVTEKGKDVELRCDPISGHTALYWYRQSLGQGLEFLIYFQGNSAPDKSGLPSDRFSAERTGGSVSTLTIQRTQQEDSAVYLCASSFRTYNEQFFGPGTRLTVL.